The clone carrying this T cell receptor (beta chain) was recorded at least ten times. What it recognizes is unknown. Prepared TCR beta cDNA libraries contained unique molecular identifiers. TCRdb processed the PCR reads anew with MiXCR; each CDR3 protein has one entry. Of 250,000 to 300,000 distinct CDR3 sequences listed, 36% were seen once; the top ten hold 4% to 6%. The data are from a study of post-analysis software for immune sequencing data. The J segment lost 2 bases and the V segment lost 1 base, leaving 6 bases of the junction unmatched. The CDR3 extends over 17 amino acids. Germline values: CDR1 MDHEN, CDR2 SYDVKM. Study observations and caveats: Samples sharing a preparation batch grouped tightly together when assessed by F measure. TRBV5-6, TRBV5-1 and TRBV20-1 were among roughly 5 TRBV segments more frequent in patients than controls.

This sequence was found in a girl aged 10-17 years with multiple sclerosis. The sample taken for sequencing was blood. The V gene is TRBV28, the J gene TRBJ2-5; 11 bases align to TRBD2. The CDR3 protein is CASSLSRLAGLQETQYF. DNA of the CDR3: TGTGCCAGCAGTTTATCGAGACTAGCGGGGCTACAAGAGACCCAGTACTTC. Full variable domain (remainder filled in from reference TRBV28 and TRBJ2-5): DVKVTQSSRYLVKRTGEKVFLECVQDMDHENMFWYRQDPGLGLRLIYFSYDVKMKEKGDIPEGYSVSREKKERFSLILESASTNQTSMYLCASSLSRLAGLQETQYFGPGTRLLVL.